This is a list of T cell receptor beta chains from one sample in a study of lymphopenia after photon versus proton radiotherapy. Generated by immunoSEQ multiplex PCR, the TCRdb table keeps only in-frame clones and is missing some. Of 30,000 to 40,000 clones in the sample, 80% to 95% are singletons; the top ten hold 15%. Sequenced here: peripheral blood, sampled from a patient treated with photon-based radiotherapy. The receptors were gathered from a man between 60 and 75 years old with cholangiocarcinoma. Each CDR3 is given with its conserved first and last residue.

cdr3_aa: CASSWSRGQETQYF
v_call: TRBV6-6

cdr3_aa: CASSQGGSGGDMVANTGELFF
v_call: TRBV4-1

cdr3_aa: CASSQGSGVDNEQFF
v_call: TRBV4-3

cdr3_aa: CASSLVQGGTEAFF
v_call: TRBV7-8

cdr3_aa: CASQGGQGFYEQYF
v_call: TRBV10-2

cdr3_aa: CASSIGLVQETQYF
v_call: TRBV5-1

cdr3_aa: CASSRVVGDEKLFF
v_call: TRBV4-2

cdr3_aa: CASSLEGPLYGYTF
v_call: TRBV11-2

cdr3_aa: CASSSGNYGYTF
v_call: TRBV6-5

cdr3_aa: CASSSSPVTAKNIQYF
v_call: TRBV28

cdr3_aa: CASSVAGQPYEQYF
v_call: TRBV9

cdr3_aa: CASSANRGFNQPQHF
v_call: TRBV7-6

cdr3_aa: CASSSQYSGSYNEQFF
v_call: TRBV5-4

cdr3_aa: CASSPRTSGGYYTDTQYF
v_call: TRBV28

cdr3_aa: CAISETGGDYGYTF
v_call: TRBV6-5

cdr3_aa: CASSLVGIRETQYF
v_call: TRBV11-3

cdr3_aa: CASSLWAGDYEQYF
v_call: TRBV11-3

cdr3_aa: CASSPPTGGGNYGYTF
v_call: TRBV4-2

cdr3_aa: CASSIQGSTGELFF
v_call: TRBV19

cdr3_aa: CASSSRQGVSQPQHF
v_call: TRBV28

cdr3_aa: CASSPGDYGYTF
v_call: TRBV11-2

cdr3_aa: CASSLAGSQETQYF
v_call: TRBV7-9

cdr3_aa: CASSLLGGNTGELFF
v_call: TRBV7-3

cdr3_aa: CASSFSGGQETQYF
v_call: TRBV7-3

cdr3_aa: CSVGDTGELFF
v_call: TRBV29-1

cdr3_aa: CASSLQTKVYNEQFF
v_call: TRBV28

cdr3_aa: CAISSGTRGDNEQFF
v_call: TRBV27

cdr3_aa: CASSIRTRYNEQFF
v_call: TRBV5-1

cdr3_aa: CASSLRLAGSTGELFF
v_call: TRBV7-8

cdr3_aa: CASSKALWIETGNFYGYTF
v_call: TRBV21-1

cdr3_aa: CASSITHRDTGELFF
v_call: TRBV6-5

cdr3_aa: CASSYSISYEQYF
v_call: TRBV6-6

cdr3_aa: CASKGNEQFF
v_call: TRBV19

cdr3_aa: CASSLGGLGTEAFF
v_call: TRBV4-3

cdr3_aa: CASGLVPRDRYEQYF
v_call: TRBV12-5

cdr3_aa: CASSRVGAEAFF
v_call: TRBV5-6

cdr3_aa: CASSSRLAAYQETQYF
v_call: TRBV6-5

cdr3_aa: CASSSEGTGELFF
v_call: TRBV21-1

cdr3_aa: CASEGTANTGELFF
v_call: TRBV19

cdr3_aa: CASSPGHAGSYNEQFF
v_call: TRBV5-1

cdr3_aa: CSVDGSFLSEQYF
v_call: TRBV29-1

cdr3_aa: CASSFFATGELFF
v_call: TRBV5-6

cdr3_aa: CASAGADKGFNEQFF
v_call: TRBV25-1

cdr3_aa: CASSDREDGYTF
v_call: TRBV7-9

cdr3_aa: CASSLKDGPYGYTF
v_call: TRBV5-1

cdr3_aa: CASSSHSGGSYNEQFF
v_call: TRBV5-1

cdr3_aa: CASSLNSGSPYEQYF
v_call: TRBV5-1

cdr3_aa: CASSSTGYQETQYF
v_call: TRBV5-1

cdr3_aa: CASSEPGTGSGEQYF
v_call: TRBV25-1

cdr3_aa: CASSVQGGPYEQYF
v_call: TRBV2